These T cell receptor beta chains were read from a single sample in a study of patients and donors after allogeneic stem cell transplantation. TCRdb used MiXCR to reprocess the RT-PCR reads, holding one entry per CDR3 protein. The sample includes about 7,600 distinct CDR3 sequences, around a tenth of them seen just once. Sequencing was performed on blood, either unsorted or a sorted T cell fraction (not recorded which). The receptors were sampled from a human donor who was either an allogeneic HSCT recipient or a stem cell or donor lymphocyte infusion donor (not recorded which). It is not recorded whose cells these are; they may come from a transplant donor. Both conserved end residues are part of each CDR3. A D gene is named only where the DNA matches it firmly. The size entry is marked missing in some rows and otherwise reads once, few, many or a size class.

j_call clone_size d_call v_call cdr3_aa cdr3_nt
TRBJ2-5 many NA TRBV7-2 CASSRGREETQYF TGTGCCAGCAGTAGAGGACGGGAAGAGACCCAGTACTTC
TRBJ1-3 NA TRBD1 TRBV9 CASSLDRSYSGNTIYF TGTGCCAGCAGCCTGGACAGGTCATACTCTGGAAACACCATATATTTT
TRBJ2-1 NA TRBD2 TRBV7-9 CASSSNRNGGVNEQFF TGTGCCAGCAGCTCAAATCGGAATGGGGGGGTCAATGAGCAGTTCTTC
TRBJ2-7 NA TRBD1 TRBV19 CASSMGQGAYEQYF TGTGCCAGTAGTATGGGACAGGGGGCCTACGAGCAGTACTTC
TRBJ1-6 many NA TRBV20-1 CSAREGGTSSYNSPLHF TGCAGTGCTAGAGAGGGGGGGACCAGCTCCTATAATTCACCCCTCCACTTT
TRBJ2-1 hyperexpanded NA TRBV7-2 CASSLDRESWNEQFF TGTGCCAGCAGCTTAGACAGGGAGAGTTGGAATGAGCAGTTCTTC
TRBJ2-3 NA TRBD1 TRBV20-1 CSAVTGAARDTQYF TGCAGTGCCGTGACAGGGGCCGCGAGGGATACGCAGTATTTT
TRBJ2-1 NA NA TRBV3-1 CASSQQLGTESPEQFF TGTGCCAGCAGCCAGCAATTAGGGACTGAATCACCCGAGCAGTTCTTC
TRBJ1-2 many NA TRBV5-1 CASSLGLWGLYGYTF TGCGCCAGCAGCTTGGGACTCTGGGGGCTCTATGGCTACACCTTC
TRBJ1-5 NA TRBD1 TRBV12-3/TRBV12-4 CASSYGQGDQPQHF TGTGCCAGCAGTTATGGACAGGGTGATCAGCCCCAGCATTTT
TRBJ1-1 many NA TRBV19 CASSIGGNTEAFF TGTGCCAGTAGTATAGGGGGGAACACTGAAGCTTTCTTT
TRBJ2-2 NA NA TRBV5-6 CASSLGAQGTTGELFF TGTGCCAGCAGCTTGGGAGCCCAGGGTACAACCGGGGAGCTGTTTTTT
TRBJ1-1 NA NA TRBV30 CAWSFSQEAFF TGTGCCTGGAGTTTTTCCCAGGAAGCTTTCTTT
TRBJ1-2 few TRBD1 TRBV6-1 CASSGGQGAVGYTF TGTGCCAGCAGTGGTGGACAGGGGGCCGTGGGCTACACCTTC
TRBJ2-3 NA TRBD2 TRBV3-1 CASSQVLFRGGSSTDTQYF TGTGCCAGCAGCCAAGTTCTCTTTCGGGGGGGCTCTAGCACAGATACGCAGTATTTT
TRBJ2-5 few NA TRBV5-1 CASSLARETQYF TGCGCCAGCAGCTTGGCCCGGGAGACTCAGTACTTC
TRBJ2-3 few NA TRBV5-1 CASSNPASTDTQYF TGCGCCAGCAGTAATCCCGCTAGCACAGATACGCAGTATTTT
TRBJ1-4 few NA TRBV6-5 CASSSLKTTNEKLFF TGTGCCAGCAGTTCATTAAAAACAACTAATGAAAAACTGTTTTTT
TRBJ1-1 few NA TRBV20-1 CSARGGVKGSTEAFF TGCAGTGCTAGAGGGGGGGTTAAGGGATCAACTGAAGCTTTCTTT
TRBJ2-5 NA TRBD1 TRBV20-1 CSARQGGAETQYF TGCAGTGCTAGACAAGGGGGCGCGGAGACCCAGTACTTC
TRBJ2-1 NA NA TRBV10-1 CASSAPGTDEQFF TGCGCCAGCAGTGCTCCGGGAACGGATGAGCAGTTCTTC
TRBJ1-6 NA NA TRBV19 CASSIDNSPLHF TGTGCCAGTAGTATCGATAATTCACCCCTCCACTTT
TRBJ2-4 large NA TRBV12-3/TRBV12-4 CASSFSLGENIQYF TGTGCCAGCAGTTTCTCCCTGGGAGAAAACATTCAGTACTTC
TRBJ1-1 many NA TRBV18 CASSPARMGGTEAFF TGTGCCAGCTCACCCGCCCGTATGGGAGGCACTGAAGCTTTCTTT
TRBJ2-5 few NA TRBV11-3 CASSLGVGAREETQYF TGTGCCAGCAGCTTAGGAGTTGGGGCGCGAGAGGAGACCCAGTACTTC
TRBJ2-3 few NA TRBV9 CASSESGSDTQYF TGTGCCAGCAGCGAGTCGGGTAGCGATACGCAGTATTTT
TRBJ1-5 NA TRBD1 TRBV7-2 CASSFFDRGNQPQHF TGTGCCAGCAGCTTTTTTGACAGGGGGAATCAGCCCCAGCATTTT
TRBJ2-1 many NA TRBV5-1 CASRLGEGGEQFF TGCGCCAGCAGACTGGGAGAAGGGGGTGAGCAGTTCTTC
TRBJ1-4 many NA TRBV12-3/TRBV12-4 CASSGSTTNEKLFF TGTGCCAGCAGTGGCAGTACAACTAATGAAAAACTGTTTTTT
TRBJ1-3 NA NA TRBV9 CASSVAGSGNTIYF TGTGCCAGCAGCGTAGCGGGCTCTGGAAACACCATATATTTT
TRBJ2-1 few NA TRBV5-1 CASSLGTSRNEQFF TGCGCCAGCAGCTTGGGAACTAGCCGCAATGAGCAGTTCTTC
TRBJ1-1 many NA TRBV7-2 CASSHIDSKAFF TGTGCCAGCAGCCATATTGACAGTAAAGCTTTCTTT
TRBJ2-3 many NA TRBV20-1 CSALKNTDTQYF TGCAGTGCGCTGAAAAACACGGATACGCAGTATTTT
TRBJ2-3 medium-sized TRBD1 TRBV12-5 CATGTGDTQYF TGTGCTACCGGGACAGGAGATACGCAGTATTTT
TRBJ1-5 many NA TRBV7-2 CASGRADNQPQHF TGTGCCAGTGGGAGAGCGGACAATCAGCCCCAGCATTTT
TRBJ2-5 NA NA TRBV12-3/TRBV12-4 CASSLVDETQYF TGTGCCAGCAGTTTAGTAGATGAGACCCAGTACTTC
TRBJ1-1 few NA TRBV11-2 CASSLDQWDPEAFF TGTGCCAGCAGCTTAGATCAGTGGGACCCCGAAGCTTTCTTT
TRBJ1-6 many NA TRBV5-1 CASSRAEGNSPLHF TGCGCCAGCAGCCGGGCAGAGGGGAATTCACCCCTCCACTTT
TRBJ2-3 few NA TRBV12-3/TRBV12-4 CASSLRGEDTQYF TGTGCCAGCAGTTTACGAGGGGAAGATACGCAGTATTTT
TRBJ2-5 NA NA TRBV5-1 CASSLWGDRRLKTQYF TGCGCCAGCAGCCTCTGGGGTGACAGGAGGTTAAAGACCCAGTACTTC